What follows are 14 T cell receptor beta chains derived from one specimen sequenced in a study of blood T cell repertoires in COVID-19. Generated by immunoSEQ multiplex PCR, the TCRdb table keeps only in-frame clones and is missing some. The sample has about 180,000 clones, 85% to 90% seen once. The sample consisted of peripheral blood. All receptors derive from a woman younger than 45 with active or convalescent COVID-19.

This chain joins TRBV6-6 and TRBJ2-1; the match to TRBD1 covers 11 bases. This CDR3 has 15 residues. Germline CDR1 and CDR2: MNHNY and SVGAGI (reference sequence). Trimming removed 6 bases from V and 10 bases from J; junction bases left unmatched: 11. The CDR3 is CASRTADRGPLEQFF. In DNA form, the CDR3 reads TGTGCCAGCAGAACAGCGGACAGGGGGCCATTGGAGCAGTTCTTC.

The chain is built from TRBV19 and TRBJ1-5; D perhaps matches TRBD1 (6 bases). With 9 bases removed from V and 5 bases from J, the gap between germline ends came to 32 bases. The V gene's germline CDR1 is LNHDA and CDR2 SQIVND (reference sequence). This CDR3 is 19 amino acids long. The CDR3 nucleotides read TGTGCCAGCTTATCCCAAGGGGAGGGAGTGTTGGGGGCTTATCAGCCCCAGCATTTT. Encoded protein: CASLSQGEGVLGAYQPQHF.

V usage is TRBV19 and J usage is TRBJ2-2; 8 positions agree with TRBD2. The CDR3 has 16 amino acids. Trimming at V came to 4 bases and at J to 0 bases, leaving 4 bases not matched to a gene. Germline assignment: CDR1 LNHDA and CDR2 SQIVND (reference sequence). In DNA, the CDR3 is TGTGCCAGTAGTAGGGTACTAGCGGCGAACACCGGGGAGCTGTTTTTT. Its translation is CASSRVLAANTGELFF.

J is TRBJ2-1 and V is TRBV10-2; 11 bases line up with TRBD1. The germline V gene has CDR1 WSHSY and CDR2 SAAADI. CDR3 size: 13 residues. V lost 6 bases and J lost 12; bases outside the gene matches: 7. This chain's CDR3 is CASRAGTGGRQFF. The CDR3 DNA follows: TGCGCCAGCAGGGCCGGGACAGGGGGACGGCAGTTCTTC.

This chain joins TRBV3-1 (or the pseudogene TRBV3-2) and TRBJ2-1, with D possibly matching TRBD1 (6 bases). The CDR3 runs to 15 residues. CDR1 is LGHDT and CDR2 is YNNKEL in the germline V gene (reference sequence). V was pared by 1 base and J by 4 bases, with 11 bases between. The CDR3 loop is CASSQVQGRYNEQFF. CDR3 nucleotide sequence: TGTGCCAGCAGCCAAGTCCAGGGGCGATACAATGAGCAGTTCTTC.

CDR3 loop: CASSTRDRPTEAFF. DNA for the CDR3: TGTGCCAGCAGTACCCGGGACAGACCTACGGAAGCTTTCTTT. V usage is TRBV6-6 and J usage is TRBJ1-1; TRBD1 matches at 7 bases. This CDR3 region has 14 residues. The trim removed 5 bases at V and 8 bases at J, leaving 11 bases unmatched. Germline CDR1 is MNHNY and CDR2 is SVGAGI (reference sequence).

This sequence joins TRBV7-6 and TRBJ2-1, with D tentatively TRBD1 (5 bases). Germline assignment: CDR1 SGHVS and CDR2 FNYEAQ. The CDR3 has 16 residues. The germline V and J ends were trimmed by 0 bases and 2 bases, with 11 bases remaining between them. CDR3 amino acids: CASSLAQAIAYNEQFF. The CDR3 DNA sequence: TGTGCCAGCAGCTTAGCACAGGCGATTGCCTACAATGAGCAGTTCTTC.

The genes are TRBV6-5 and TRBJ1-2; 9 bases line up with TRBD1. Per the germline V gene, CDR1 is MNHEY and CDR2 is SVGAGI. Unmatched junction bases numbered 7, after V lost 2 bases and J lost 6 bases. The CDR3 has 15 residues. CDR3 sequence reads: CASSYGNRGLDGYTF. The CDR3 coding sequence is TGTGCCAGCAGTTACGGTAACAGGGGGCTAGATGGCTACACCTTC.

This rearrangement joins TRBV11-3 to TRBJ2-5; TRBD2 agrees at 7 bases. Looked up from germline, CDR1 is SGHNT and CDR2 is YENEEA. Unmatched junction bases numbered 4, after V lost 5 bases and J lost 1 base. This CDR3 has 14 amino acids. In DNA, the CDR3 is TGTGCCAGCAGCCCCAGCGGGGTCCAAGAGACCCAGTACTTC. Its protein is CASSPSGVQETQYF. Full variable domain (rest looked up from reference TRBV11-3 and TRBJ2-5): EAGVVQSPRYKIIEKKQPVAFWCNPISGHNTLYWYLQNLGQGPELLIRYENEEAVDDSQLPKDRFSAERLKGVDSTLKIQPAELGDSAVYLCASSPSGVQETQYFGPGTRLLVL.

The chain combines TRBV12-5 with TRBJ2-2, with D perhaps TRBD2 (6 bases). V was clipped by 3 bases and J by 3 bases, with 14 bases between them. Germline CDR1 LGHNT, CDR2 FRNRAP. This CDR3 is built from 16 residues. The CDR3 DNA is TGTGCTAGTGGTTTCCTGGGGGGTGGGGACACCGGGGAGCTGTTTTTT. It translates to CASGFLGGGDTGELFF.

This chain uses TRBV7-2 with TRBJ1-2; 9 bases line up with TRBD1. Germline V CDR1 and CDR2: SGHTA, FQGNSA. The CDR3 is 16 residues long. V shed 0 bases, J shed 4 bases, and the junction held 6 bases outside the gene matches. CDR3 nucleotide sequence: TGTGCCAGCAGCTTAGCGACCGGGACAGGGAGCTATGGCTACACCTTC. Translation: CASSLATGTGSYGYTF.

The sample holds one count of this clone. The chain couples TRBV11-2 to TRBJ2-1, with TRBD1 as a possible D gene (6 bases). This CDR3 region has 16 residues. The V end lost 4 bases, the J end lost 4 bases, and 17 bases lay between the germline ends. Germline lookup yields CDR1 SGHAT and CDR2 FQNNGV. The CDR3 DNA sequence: TGTGCCAGCAGCTCCGCGACAGGTTTTGAGTACAATGAGCAGTTCTTC. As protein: CASSSATGFEYNEQFF.

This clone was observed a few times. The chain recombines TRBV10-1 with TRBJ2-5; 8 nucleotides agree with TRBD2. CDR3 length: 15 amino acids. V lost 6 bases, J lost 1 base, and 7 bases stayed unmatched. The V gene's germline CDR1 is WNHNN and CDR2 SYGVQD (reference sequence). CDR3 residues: CASSLAGEGQETQYF. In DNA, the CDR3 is TGCGCCAGCAGCCTAGCGGGTGAGGGCCAAGAGACCCAGTACTTC.

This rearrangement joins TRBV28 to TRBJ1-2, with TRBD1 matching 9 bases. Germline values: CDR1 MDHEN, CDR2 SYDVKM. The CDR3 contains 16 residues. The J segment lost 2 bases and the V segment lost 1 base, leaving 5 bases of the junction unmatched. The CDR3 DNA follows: TGTGCCAGCAGTTTATACACCGGGACAGGGAACTATGGCTACACCTTC. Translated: CASSLYTGTGNYGYTF.